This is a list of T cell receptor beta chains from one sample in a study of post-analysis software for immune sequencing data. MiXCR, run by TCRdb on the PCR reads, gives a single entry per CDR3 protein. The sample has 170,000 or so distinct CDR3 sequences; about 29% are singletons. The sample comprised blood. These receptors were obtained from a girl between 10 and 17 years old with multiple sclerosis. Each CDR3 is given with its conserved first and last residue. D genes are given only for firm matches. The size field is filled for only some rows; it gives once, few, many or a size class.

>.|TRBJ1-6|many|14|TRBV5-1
TGCGCCAGCAGCTCGGCGTCTGGCAATTCACCCCTCCACTTT
CASSSASGNSPLHF
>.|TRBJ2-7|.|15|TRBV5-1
TGCGCCAGCAGCTCGGGGTGGGACTCCTACAATGAGCAGTACTTC
CASSSGWDSYNEQYF
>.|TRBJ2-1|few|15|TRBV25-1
TGTGCCAGCAGTGCTCCCGACGACAGGCCTAGTGAGCAGTTCTTC
CASSAPDDRPSEQFF
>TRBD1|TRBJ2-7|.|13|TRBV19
TGTGCCAGTAGGAGGGGGCGGGCTTACGAGCAGTACTTC
CASRRGRAYEQYF
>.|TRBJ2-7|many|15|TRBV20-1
TGCAGTGCTAGAGATAGGGGGGGCAGTCAGCACGAGCAGTACTTC
CSARDRGGSQHEQYF
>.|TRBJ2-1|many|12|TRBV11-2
TGTGCCAGCACCTTAGGTACGGACGAGCAGTTCTTC
CASTLGTDEQFF
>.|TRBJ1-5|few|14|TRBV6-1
TGTGCCAGCAGTGTAACGCCGACCAATCAGCCCCAGCATTTT
CASSVTPTNQPQHF
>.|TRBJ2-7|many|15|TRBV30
TGTGCCTGGAGAGAACCGGACTTCAGTCCCTACGAGCAGTACTTC
CAWREPDFSPYEQYF
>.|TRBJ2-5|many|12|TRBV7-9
TGTGCCAGCAGCCCCTTCCCTGATGAGCAGTACTTC
CASSPFPDEQYF
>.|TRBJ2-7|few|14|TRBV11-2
TGTGCCAGCAGCTTAGCCGCAGGTACCTACGAGCAGTACTTC
CASSLAAGTYEQYF
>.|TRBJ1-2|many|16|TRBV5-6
TGTGCCAGCAGCTTGGCCTATCGCCTTGAGGACTATGGCTACACCTTC
CASSLAYRLEDYGYTF
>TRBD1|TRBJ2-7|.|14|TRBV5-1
TGCGCCAGCAGCTCAACACAGGGGAGCTACGAGCAGTACTTC
CASSSTQGSYEQYF
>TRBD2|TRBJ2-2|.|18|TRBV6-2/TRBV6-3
TGTGCCAGCAGTTACTACCTGACTAGCGGGAGTTACACCGGGGAGCTGTTTTTT
CASSYYLTSGSYTGELFF
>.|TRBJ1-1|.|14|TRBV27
TGTGCCCGCAGCGGCCTTATGCACAACACTGAAGCTTTCTTT
CARSGLMHNTEAFF
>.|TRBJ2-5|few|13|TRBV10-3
TGTGCCACGAAACGCCACCTGCAGGAGACCCAGTACTTC
CATKRHLQETQYF
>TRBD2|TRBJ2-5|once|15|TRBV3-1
TGTGCCAGCAACCAACAAAAGACTAGCGGAGAGACCCAGTACTTC
CASNQQKTSGETQYF
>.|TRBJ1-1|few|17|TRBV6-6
TGTGCCAGCAGTTACTCGACACTCGGGGATACCTACACTGAAGCTTTCTTT
CASSYSTLGDTYTEAFF
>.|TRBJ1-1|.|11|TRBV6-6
TGTGCCAGCAGCCCCCTCACTGAAGCTTTCTTT
CASSPLTEAFF
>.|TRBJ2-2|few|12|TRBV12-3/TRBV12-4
TGTGCCAGCAGTCCTCGGACCGGGGAGCTGTTTTTT
CASSPRTGELFF
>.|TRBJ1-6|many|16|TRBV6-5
TGTGCCAGCAGTAGGGATGACAACAGGGATAATTCACCCCTCCACTTT
CASSRDDNRDNSPLHF
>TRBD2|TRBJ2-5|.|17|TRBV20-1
TGCAGTGCTAGAGCAGGGGCTAGCGGGGGTCGAGTGGAGACCCAGTACTTC
CSARAGASGGRVETQYF
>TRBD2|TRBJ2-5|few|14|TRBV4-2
TGTGCCAGCAGCCAAGTAGCGGGAGGGAAGACCCAGTACTTC
CASSQVAGGKTQYF
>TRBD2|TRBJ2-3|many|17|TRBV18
TGTGCCACCGCCTCGTTTGAGGCTAGCGGGAACACAGATACGCAGTATTTT
CATASFEASGNTDTQYF
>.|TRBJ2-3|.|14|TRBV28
TGTGCCAGCGGCAGGAGTCAAACCACAGATACGCAGTATTTT
CASGRSQTTDTQYF
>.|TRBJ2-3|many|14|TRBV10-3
TGTGCCAGCCTCCAGGGGAGGGGCACAGATACGCAGTATTTT
CASLQGRGTDTQYF
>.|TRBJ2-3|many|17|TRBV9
TGTGCCAGCAGCGTAGAGGGGGGAGGATCTGCGGCAGATACGCAGTATTTT
CASSVEGGGSAADTQYF
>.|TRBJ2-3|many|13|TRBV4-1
TGCGCCAGCAGCCCGAGTGGGGGTAGTACGCAGTATTTT
CASSPSGGSTQYF
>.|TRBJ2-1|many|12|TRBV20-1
TGCAGTGCCCCGACAGCCGGCAATGAGCAGTTCTTC
CSAPTAGNEQFF
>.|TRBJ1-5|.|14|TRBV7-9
TGTGCCAGCAGCTTAACCGGGAGGGATCAGCCCCAGCATTTT
CASSLTGRDQPQHF
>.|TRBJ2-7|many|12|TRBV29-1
TGCAGCGTTTTAGCGGTTCAGTTAACCCAGTACTTC
CSVLAVQLTQYF
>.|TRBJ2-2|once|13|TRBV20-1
TGCAGTGCTAGTAGGCCGACAGGCGGGGAGCTGTTTTTT
CSASRPTGGELFF
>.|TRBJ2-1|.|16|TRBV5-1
TGCGCCAGCAGCTCCAACCGTCCCGCTTCCTACAATGAGCAGTTCTTC
CASSSNRPASYNEQFF
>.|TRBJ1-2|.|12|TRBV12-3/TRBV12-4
TGTGCCACCAATCGCGGGAACTATGGCTACACCTTC
CATNRGNYGYTF
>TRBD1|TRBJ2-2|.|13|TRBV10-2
TGCGCCAGCACGGAACAGGGGATCGGGGTGCTGTTTTTT
CASTEQGIGVLFF
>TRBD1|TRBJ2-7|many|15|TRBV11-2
TGTGCCAGCAGCCCCGGGACAGTGAAGGCCTACGAGCAGTACTTC
CASSPGTVKAYEQYF
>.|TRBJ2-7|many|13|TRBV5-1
TGCGCCAGCAGCTCGTCAGTGTTCAACGAGCAGTACTTC
CASSSSVFNEQYF
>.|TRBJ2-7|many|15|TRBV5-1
TGCGCCAGCAGCTTGGAGGGACTGGGCTCTTACGAGCAGTACTTC
CASSLEGLGSYEQYF
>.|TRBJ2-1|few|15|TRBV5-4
TGTGCCAGCAGCTTGGACGGGACCTCCTACAATGAGCAGTTCTTC
CASSLDGTSYNEQFF
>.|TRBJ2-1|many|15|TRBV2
TGTGCCAGCAGTCGTACCGGAACTATATTCGATGAGCAGTTCTTC
CASSRTGTIFDEQFF
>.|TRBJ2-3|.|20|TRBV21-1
TGTGCCAGCAACCCAGAGCGACCATCACTACAAACCGCTAGCACAGATACGCAGTATTTT
CASNPERPSLQTASTDTQYF
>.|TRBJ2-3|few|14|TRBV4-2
TGTGCCAGCAGCCAAGTACCCCTCACAGATACGCAGTATTTT
CASSQVPLTDTQYF
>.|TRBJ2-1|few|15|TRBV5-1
TGCGCCAGCAGCGGTAGCGTGAGCTCCTACAATGAGCAGTTCTTC
CASSGSVSSYNEQFF
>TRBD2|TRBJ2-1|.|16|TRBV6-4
TGTGCCAGCAGTCCTAGCGGGAGGGCCGGACGGAATGAGCAGTTCTTC
CASSPSGRAGRNEQFF
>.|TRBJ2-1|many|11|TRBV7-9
TGTGCCAGCCACTTCGGGTGGGAGCAGTTCTTC
CASHFGWEQFF
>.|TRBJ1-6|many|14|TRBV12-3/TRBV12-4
TGTGCCAGCAGTTTAAGCAGCAATAATTCACCCCTCCACTTT
CASSLSSNNSPLHF
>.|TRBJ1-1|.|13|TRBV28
TGTGCCAGCAGTCCAAACCTCGGGGCTGAAGCTTACTTT
CASSPNLGAEAYF
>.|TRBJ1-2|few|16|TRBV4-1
TGCGCCAGCAGCCAAGGCGATGGGGCCAACCCCTATGGCCACACCTTC
CASSQGDGANPYGHTF
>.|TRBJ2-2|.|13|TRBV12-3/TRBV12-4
TGTGCCAGCAGTGGCTCGGGAAGGGGGGAGCTGTTTTTT
CASSGSGRGELFF
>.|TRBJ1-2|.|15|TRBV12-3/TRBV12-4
TGTGCCAGCAGTTTTTCGGACACCAGTAACTATGGCTACACCTTC
CASSFSDTSNYGYTF
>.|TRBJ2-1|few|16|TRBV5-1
TGCGCCAGCAGCTTCCTTATATCAATTCGGATCAATGAGCAGTTCTTC
CASSFLISIRINEQFF